The subject of this entry is one T cell receptor beta chain. The CDR3 consists of 15 residues. V was pared by 0 bases and J by 1 base, with 10 bases between. CDR1 and CDR2 from the germline V gene are SGHRS and YFSETQ. TCRalpha and TCRbeta libraries used 5'RACE with constant-segment primers and UMIs. TCRdb called the 5' RACE reads again in MiXCR, with one record for every CDR3 protein. The sample gives around 90,000 distinct CDR3 sequences, over 13% of which show up once; about 43% is in the top ten. This sample is drawn from a study of T-cell memory formation after mild COVID-19. The sequence was obtained from a man younger than 35 who had mild COVID-19 (a few samples of this study predate the infection). Cell type and time point are not known. The specimen sequenced was PBMCs or a T cell subset sorted from them (not recorded which). V is TRBV5-1 and J is TRBJ1-1; the D is unclear. CDR3 loop: CASSLVVLGNTEAFF. CDR3 coding DNA: TGCGCCAGCAGCTTGGTTGTATTAGGGAACACTGAAGCTTTCTTT.